Listed below are T cell receptor beta chains from one sample, sequenced in a study of blood T cell repertoires in COVID-19. Some clones are missing from TCRdb's copy, which holds only in-frame ones; the method was immunoSEQ multiplex PCR. The sample has approximately 450,000 clones; around 88% are singletons. Specimen: peripheral blood. All receptors derive from a woman aged 30 to 39 with acute or convalescent COVID-19. The CDR3 runs from the conserved cysteine through the conserved F or W. Fields, in order: D gene, J gene, clone size, V gene, CDR3 protein, CDR3 DNA. The D gene is left open where the match is weak. Size is stated for part of the rows, as once, few or many counts, or as a class when the clone is expanded.

TRBD1 TRBJ2-1 . TRBV7-7 CASSLGAGQGADEQFF TGTGCCAGCAGCTTAGGGGCGGGACAGGGGGCGGATGAGCAGTTCTTC
. TRBJ2-1 once TRBV11-1 CASSSGTRDNEQFF TGTGCCAGCAGTTCCGGGACAAGGGACAATGAGCAGTTCTTC
TRBD1 TRBJ1-2 few TRBV19 CASSSFLLGQGNYGYTF TGTGCCAGTAGTTCATTTTTACTCGGACAGGGGAACTATGGCTACACCTTC
. TRBJ2-3 . TRBV28 CASTLGDRGADTQYF TGTGCCAGCACCCTAGGGGACCGCGGGGCAGATACGCAGTATTTT
. TRBJ1-1 . TRBV5-1 CASSRGGLNTEAFF TGCGCCAGCAGCAGGGGCGGTTTGAACACTGAAGCTTTCTTT
. TRBJ1-2 . TRBV19 CASRAGLDGYTF TGTGCCAGTAGAGCAGGGTTAGATGGCTACACCTTC
TRBD2 TRBJ2-7 . TRBV18 CASSLTSGGTYEQYF TGTGCCAGCTCACTGACTAGCGGGGGGACCTACGAGCAGTACTTC
TRBD2 TRBJ2-1 . TRBV9 CASSVSGGGYNEQFF TGTGCCAGCAGCGTAAGCGGGGGAGGTTACAATGAGCAGTTCTTC
. TRBJ1-2 . TRBV4-1 CASSQVRGNYGYTF TGCGCCAGCAGCCAAGTTAGGGGGAACTATGGCTACACCTTC
TRBD1 TRBJ2-7 . TRBV19 CASSRSGTGYNEQYF TGTGCCAGTAGTAGATCCGGGACAGGGTACAACGAGCAGTACTTC
. TRBJ1-6 . TRBV19 CASSNTGTKRTSPLHF TGTGCCAGTAGCAATACCGGGACAAAAAGGACCTCACCCCTCCACTTT
TRBD2 TRBJ2-6 . TRBV14 CASSETGLTANVLTF TGTGCCAGCAGCGAGACGGGACTAACGGCCAACGTCCTGACTTTC
. TRBJ1-1 . TRBV9 CASSREGDTEAFF TGTGCCAGCAGCCGCGAGGGGGACACTGAAGCTTTCTTT
. TRBJ2-1 . TRBV24-1 CATSSRASYNEQFF TGTGCCACCAGTTCCAGGGCGTCCTACAATGAGCAGTTCTTC
TRBD1 TRBJ2-1 once TRBV7-3 CASSLAGTGGEQFF TGTGCCAGCAGCCTAGCCGGGACAGGGGGTGAGCAGTTCTTC
. TRBJ2-7 . TRBV20-1 CSALENEQYF TGCAGTGCTTTGGAGAACGAGCAGTACTTC
TRBD2 TRBJ2-2 . TRBV19 CASSRGLAGITGELFF TGTGCCAGTAGTAGGGGACTAGCGGGTATAACCGGGGAGCTGTTTTTT
. TRBJ1-3 . TRBV5-5 CASSFYSGNTIYF TGTGCCAGCAGCTTTTACTCTGGAAACACCATATATTTT
. TRBJ2-1 . TRBV9 CASSVGGPSHNEQFF TGTGCCAGCAGCGTAGGGGGGCCATCCCACAATGAGCAGTTCTTC
TRBD1 TRBJ1-1 . TRBV10-3 CATFRDRYNMNTEAFF TGTGCCACCTTCCGGGACAGATATAACATGAACACTGAAGCTTTCTTT
TRBD1 TRBJ1-2 few TRBV5-1 CASSPDRGDYGYTF TGCGCCAGCAGCCCGGACAGGGGAGACTATGGCTACACCTTC
. TRBJ2-7 . TRBV29-1 CSVALRASYEQYF TGCAGCGTTGCCTTGCGGGCCTCCTACGAGCAGTACTTC